This T cell receptor (beta chain) was found in a study of post-analysis software for immune sequencing data. Study-level background: Relapsing-remitting, secondary progressive and progressive-relapsing multiple sclerosis were all included among the disease courses. Findings of the study overall: Patients showed TRBV5-6, TRBV5-1 and TRBV20-1 among about five TRBV segments more frequent than in controls.

This clonotype has only a few counts. Antigen specificity is unknown. A read error may explain this, as a much larger clone is one base away. Unique molecular identifiers were built into the TCR beta cDNA libraries. TCRdb re-analysed the PCR reads in MiXCR, keeping a single row per CDR3 protein. The table has about 190,000 distinct CDR3 sequences, 25% to 35% seen once. The CDR3 totals 17 residues. Germline V gives CDR1 DFQATT, CDR2 SNEGSKA (reference sequence). This TCR derives from a girl under 18 with multiple sclerosis. The specimen was blood. The rearrangement uses TRBV20-1 and TRBJ2-5, with 11 bases that match TRBD2. Here the CDR3 DNA reads TGCAGTGCTAGAAATATAGCGGGAGGGCCGTCTCAAGAGGCCCAGTACTTC. The encoded protein is CSARNIAGGPSQEAQYF.